What follows are 23 T cell receptor beta chains derived from one specimen sequenced in a study of PD-1 blockade in classical Hodgkin lymphoma. Each and every patient relapsed after autologous stem cell transplantation, and patients got differing brentuximab vedotin exposure. The method was immunoSEQ multiplex PCR; TCRdb's version includes in-frame clones alone and lacks a portion of them. The data hold approximately 12,000 clones, with about 80% observed a single time. Source: peripheral blood mononuclear cells (PBMCs), taken at baseline. These receptors were obtained from a human donor with classical Hodgkin lymphoma.

V usage is TRBV19 and J usage is TRBJ2-1, with 9 bases matching TRBD2. There are 16 residues in the CDR3. Per germline, CDR1 LNHDA and CDR2 SQIVND (reference sequence). J lost 0 bases, V lost 5 bases, and 5 bases had no gene match. CDR3 amino acids: CASSRSSGVSYNEQFF. The DNA of the CDR3 is TGTGCCAGTAGTCGTTCTAGCGGGGTCTCCTACAATGAGCAGTTCTTC. Drawing the rest from reference TRBV19 and TRBJ2-1, the complete variable domain is DGGITQSPKYLFRKEGQNVTLSCEQNLNHDAMYWYRQDPGQGLRLIYYSQIVNDFQKGDIAEGYSVSREKKESFPLTVTSAQKNPTAFYLCASSRSSGVSYNEQFFGPGTRLTVL.

The gene calls are TRBV11-3 and TRBJ2-3, with 11 bases aligning to TRBD2. V dropped 5 bases and J dropped 0; count of bases not matched to a gene: 4. The CDR3 has 16 residues. Per the germline V gene, CDR1 is SGHNT and CDR2 is YENEEA. CDR3 bases: TGTGCCAGCAGCCAGGGGACTAGCGGTAGCACAGATACGCAGTATTTT. Protein sequence: CASSQGTSGSTDTQYF.

The rearrangement joins TRBV7-9 to TRBJ2-7; D is unresolved. CDR1 and CDR2 from the germline V gene are SEHNR and FQNEAQ (reference sequence). Trimming took 5 bases from V and 3 from J, leaving 8 bases between them. CDR3 size: 12 residues. The CDR3 nucleotides are TGTGCCAGCAGCCAGCAGGTCTACGAGCAGTACTTC. Its translation is CASSQQVYEQYF.

This clone was seen a few times. The chain couples TRBV19 to TRBJ2-1, with 10 nucleotides matching TRBD2. This CDR3 has 14 amino acids. The J segment lost 6 bases and the V segment lost 5 bases, leaving 4 bases of the junction unmatched. Germline V CDR1 and CDR2: LNHDA, SQIVND (reference sequence). The CDR3 region is CASSSSGSFNEQFF. The CDR3 DNA follows: TGTGCCAGTAGTTCTAGCGGGAGTTTCAATGAGCAGTTCTTC.

About this clone: The junction does not match germline at one end; this may be a read error. The rearrangement uses TRBV7-2 and TRBJ2-2; D gene uncertain. This CDR3 has 15 residues. CDR1 is SGHTA, CDR2 FQGNSA, per germline. CDR3 sequence: CASSLVGRNPGELFF. In nucleotides, the CDR3 is TGTGCCAGCAGCTTAGTGGGCCGGAACCCCGGGGAGCTGTTTTTT.

The chain links TRBV7-2 to TRBJ1-5; D uncertain. With 1 base removed from V and 9 bases from J, the gap between germline ends came to 16 bases. The CDR3 totals 15 residues. Germline assignment: CDR1 SGHTA and CDR2 FQGNSA. Written as DNA, the CDR3 is TGTGCCAGCAGCTTAGGGACCCTGTGGGCCTTGCCCCAGCATTTT. This sequence encodes CASSLGTLWALPQHF.

The chain joins TRBV6-6 to TRBJ1-5, with D perhaps matching TRBD1 (6 bases). There are 14 residues in the CDR3. The germline V gene has CDR1 MNHNY and CDR2 SVGAGI (reference sequence). V was cut by 5 bases and J by 2 bases, with 10 bases left in between. DNA for the CDR3: TGTGCCAGCAGTGGGGGGCTGGGCAATCAGCCCCAGCATTTT. It encodes CASSGGLGNQPQHF.

This chain connects TRBV9 to TRBJ1-6; 8 bases are a match to TRBD1. The CDR3 spans 14 residues. V gave up 0 bases and J gave up 7 bases; unmatched junction bases: 0. Germline V gene sequence: CDR1 SGDLS, CDR2 YYNGEE. The CDR3 spells CASSVAGGNSPLHF. CDR3 in DNA: TGTGCCAGCAGCGTAGCAGGGGGCAATTCACCCCTCCACTTT.

This sequence joins TRBV4-3 and TRBJ2-3; 11 bases match TRBD1. This CDR3 has 16 residues. Germline V gene data show CDR1 as LGHNA and CDR2 as YSLEER. V shed 1 base, J shed 3 bases, and the junction held 3 bases outside the gene matches. The CDR3 DNA reads TGCGCCAGCAGCCAAGCGGACAGGGGGCAAACAGATACGCAGTATTTT. This translates into CASSQADRGQTDTQYF.

This chain joins TRBV7-2 and TRBJ1-5, with 10 bases lining up with TRBD1. The trim removed 5 bases at V and 0 bases at J, leaving 10 bases unmatched. Germline V CDR1 and CDR2: SGHTA, FQGNSA. The CDR3 has 18 amino acids. The CDR3 spells CASSPDRGLTYSNQPQHF. The CDR3, as DNA: TGTGCCAGCAGCCCCGACAGGGGGCTTACATATAGCAATCAGCCCCAGCATTTT. The full variable domain, completed using reference TRBV7-2 and TRBJ1-5, is GAGVSQSPSNKVTEKGKDVELRCDPISGHTALYWYRQSLGQGLEFLIYFQGNSAPDKSGLPSDRFSAERTGGSVSTLTIQRTQQEDSAVYLCASSPDRGLTYSNQPQHFGDGTRLSIL.

V usage is TRBV19 and J usage is TRBJ2-7; possibly TRBD1 for D (6 bases). The CDR3 contains 14 residues. Trimming cost V 4 bases and J 3 bases, with 13 bases left between them. CDR1 is LNHDA and CDR2 is SQIVND in the germline V gene (reference sequence). The CDR3 region is CASSTGTRSYEQYF. CDR3 DNA: TGTGCCAGTAGTACTGGGACAAGGAGCTACGAGCAGTACTTC.

The chain recombines TRBV2 with TRBJ1-5; D is unclear. This CDR3 contains 16 residues. Between the trimmed V and J ends, which lost 10 bases and 0 bases, there was a span of 19 bases. Per the germline V gene, CDR1 is SNHLY and CDR2 is FYNNEI. This CDR3 is CATHEIGLDSNQPQHF. In DNA, the CDR3 is TGTGCCACCCACGAGATCGGTCTAGATAGCAATCAGCCCCAGCATTTT.

The chain links TRBV29-1 to TRBJ1-2; 9 positions agree with TRBD1. This CDR3 comprises 18 residues. V dropped 0 bases and J dropped 3; count of bases not matched to a gene: 14. CDR1 is SQVTM and CDR2 is ANQGSEA in the germline V gene. CDR3 protein: CSVEDFRERTGVYYGYTF. DNA of the CDR3: TGCAGCGTTGAAGATTTCCGCGAGAGGACAGGGGTTTACTATGGCTACACCTTC.

This clone was detected once. The J gene is TRBJ1-5, the V gene TRBV7-8, with D perhaps TRBD1 (5 bases). Germline lookup yields CDR1 SGHVS and CDR2 FQNEAQ. V gave up 4 bases and J gave up 6 bases, with 19 bases separating them. CDR3 length equals 16 residues. In DNA form, the CDR3 reads TGTGCCAGCAGCTCAATTGAGGGACCGATGAGTCAGCCCCAGCATTTT. Its translation: CASSSIEGPMSQPQHF.

The genes are TRBV18 and TRBJ2-1; TRBD1 agrees at 7 bases. The CDR3 is made up of 16 amino acids. V lost 1 base to trimming and J lost 5 bases; unmatched junction nucleotides: 8. Germline CDR1 KGHSH, CDR2 LQKENI. For the CDR3, the DNA is TGTGCCAGCTCACCACAGAGGACAGGTACACACAATGAGCAGTTCTTC. Residues: CASSPQRTGTHNEQFF.

This rearrangement joins TRBV6-6 to TRBJ1-2, with TRBD1 identical over 7 bases. V gave up 5 bases and J gave up 0 bases; unmatched junction bases: 9. Per germline, CDR1 MNHNY and CDR2 SVGAGI (reference sequence). The CDR3 is 16 amino acids. As DNA, the CDR3 is TGTGCCAGCAGTAGAACAGGGGAAGTACCTAACTATGGCTACACCTTC. Translated, it gives CASSRTGEVPNYGYTF.

The chain recombines TRBV11-2 with TRBJ1-2; possible D gene TRBD1, 6 bases. The CDR3 is made up of 16 amino acids. V lost 3 bases, J lost 8 bases, and 22 bases lay in between. Germline V lookup: CDR1 SGHAT, CDR2 FQNNGV. CDR3 DNA sequence: TGTGCCAGCAGCTTGAGAGTTTGGGGGGCTAGTATGGGCTACACCTTC. Protein sequence: CASSLRVWGASMGYTF.

The sample holds a few counts of this clone. V and J are TRBV19 and TRBJ2-3, with D perhaps given as TRBD1 or TRBD2 (7 bases each). CDR1 and CDR2 (germline): LNHDA, SQIVND (reference sequence). V was trimmed by 5 bases and J by 2 bases, leaving 29 bases between them. This CDR3 is built from 20 residues. The CDR3: CASSLTRGGGVPTATDTQYF. The CDR3 region has the DNA TGTGCCAGTAGTCTGACTCGGGGAGGGGGCGTCCCCACAGCCACAGATACGCAGTATTTT. The full variable domain, completed using reference TRBV19 and TRBJ2-3, is DGGITQSPKYLFRKEGQNVTLSCEQNLNHDAMYWYRQDPGQGLRLIYYSQIVNDFQKGDIAEGYSVSREKKESFPLTVTSAQKNPTAFYLCASSLTRGGGVPTATDTQYFGPGTRLTVL.

This sequence joins TRBV5-1 and TRBJ2-3; 9 nucleotides line up with TRBD2. V shed 2 bases, J shed 2 bases, and the junction held 9 bases outside the gene matches. Germline V CDR1 and CDR2: SGHRS, YFSETQ. This CDR3 contains 17 residues. The CDR3 bases are TGCGCCAGCAGCTTTCGTGGTCTAGCGGGGTCCACAGATACGCAGTATTTT. This translates into CASSFRGLAGSTDTQYF. The full variable domain, in which reference TRBV5-1 and TRBJ2-3 provide the parts outside the CDR3, is KAGVTQTPRYLIKTRGQQVTLSCSPISGHRSVSWYQQTPGQGLQFLFEYFSETQRNKGNFPGRFSGRQFSNSRSEMNVSTLELGDSALYLCASSFRGLAGSTDTQYFGPGTRLTVL.

The chain recombines TRBV30 with TRBJ2-7; TRBD1 agrees at 8 bases. V was pared by 5 bases and J by 6 bases, with 9 bases of the junction left unmatched. Germline V gene data show CDR1 as GTSNPN and CDR2 as SVGIG (reference sequence). The CDR3 has 13 amino acids. The CDR3 coding sequence is TGTGCCTGGGCGGGGACAGGACTCTCCGAGCAGTACTTC. Amino acid sequence: CAWAGTGLSEQYF.

The chain uses TRBV6-5 and TRBJ1-6, with TRBD1 as a possible D gene (6 bases). The germline V gene encodes CDR1 MNHEY and CDR2 SVGAGI. This CDR3 is 14 amino acids long. V lost 6 bases and J lost 2, with 8 bases in between. The CDR3 coding sequence is TGTGCCAGCAGACAGGGCACCTATAATTCACCCCTCCACTTT. Translating it yields CASRQGTYNSPLHF.

This clone has a handful of counts. The J gene is TRBJ1-2, the V gene TRBV5-5; 8 nucleotides match TRBD1. After removal of 4 bases from V and 8 bases from J, the junction contained 16 bases not matched to a gene. Germline loops: CDR1 SGHKS, CDR2 YYEKEE (reference sequence). This CDR3 is built from 16 residues. The CDR3 region is CASSAAGGTLPGGYTF. CDR3 coding DNA: TGTGCCAGCAGCGCGGCAGGGGGCACCCTACCGGGAGGCTACACCTTC.

This sequence joins TRBV7-6 and TRBJ2-6; D gene ambiguous. CDR3 length: 14 residues. V was trimmed by 3 bases and J by 0 bases, leaving 3 bases between them. In germline, CDR1 is SGHVS, CDR2 FNYEAQ. DNA of the CDR3: TGTGCCAGCAGCTTTTCCTCTGGGGCCAACGTCCTGACTTTC. Its protein product is CASSFSSGANVLTF.